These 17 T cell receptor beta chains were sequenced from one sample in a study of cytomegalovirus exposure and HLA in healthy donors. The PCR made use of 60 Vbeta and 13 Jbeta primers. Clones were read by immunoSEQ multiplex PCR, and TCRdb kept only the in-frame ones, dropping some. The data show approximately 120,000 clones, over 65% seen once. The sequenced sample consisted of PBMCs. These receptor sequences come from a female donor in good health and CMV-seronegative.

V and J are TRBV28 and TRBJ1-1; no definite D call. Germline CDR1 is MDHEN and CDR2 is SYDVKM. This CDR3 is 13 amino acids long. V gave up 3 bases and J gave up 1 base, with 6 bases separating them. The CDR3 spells CASSLYGNTEAFF. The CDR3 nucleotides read TGTGCCAGCAGTTTGTACGGGAACACTGAAGCTTTCTTT. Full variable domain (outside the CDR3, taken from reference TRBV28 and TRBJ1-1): DVKVTQSSRYLVKRTGEKVFLECVQDMDHENMFWYRQDPGLGLRLIYFSYDVKMKEKGDIPEGYSVSREKKERFSLILESASTNQTSMYLCASSLYGNTEAFFGQGTRLTVV.

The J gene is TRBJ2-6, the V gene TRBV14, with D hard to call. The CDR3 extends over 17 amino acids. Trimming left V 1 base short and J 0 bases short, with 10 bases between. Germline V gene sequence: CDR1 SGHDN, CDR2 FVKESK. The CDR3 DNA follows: TGTGCCAGCAGCCAAGGACTTTTTTTCTCTGGGGCCAACGTCCTGACTTTC. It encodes CASSQGLFFSGANVLTF.

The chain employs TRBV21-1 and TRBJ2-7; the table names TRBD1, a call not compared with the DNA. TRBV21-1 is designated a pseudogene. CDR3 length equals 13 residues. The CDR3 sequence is CASSTDRVYEQYF. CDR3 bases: TGTGCCAGCAGTACCGACAGGGTCTACGAGCAGTACTTC.

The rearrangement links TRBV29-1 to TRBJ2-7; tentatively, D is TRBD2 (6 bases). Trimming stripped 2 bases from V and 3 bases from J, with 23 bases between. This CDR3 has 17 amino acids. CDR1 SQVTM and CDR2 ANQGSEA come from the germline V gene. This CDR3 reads CSVEWAGSGSQSYEQYF. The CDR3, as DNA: TGCAGCGTTGAATGGGCGGGATCTGGAAGCCAAAGCTACGAGCAGTACTTC.

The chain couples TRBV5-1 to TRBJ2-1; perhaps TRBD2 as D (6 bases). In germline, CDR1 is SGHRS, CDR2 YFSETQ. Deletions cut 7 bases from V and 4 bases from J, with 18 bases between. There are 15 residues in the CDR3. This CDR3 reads CASSQRRGIYNEQFF. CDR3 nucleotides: TGCGCCAGCTCCCAAAGACGGGGGATATACAATGAGCAGTTCTTC. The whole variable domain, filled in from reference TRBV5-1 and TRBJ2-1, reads KAGVTQTPRYLIKTRGQQVTLSCSPISGHRSVSWYQQTPGQGLQFLFEYFSETQRNKGNFPGRFSGRQFSNSRSEMNVSTLELGDSALYLCASSQRRGIYNEQFFGPGTRLTVL.

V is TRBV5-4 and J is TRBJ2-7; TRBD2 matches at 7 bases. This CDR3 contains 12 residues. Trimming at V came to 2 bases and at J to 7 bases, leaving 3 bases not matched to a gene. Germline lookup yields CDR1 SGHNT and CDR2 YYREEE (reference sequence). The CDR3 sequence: CASSFQGGEQYF. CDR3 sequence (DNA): TGTGCCAGCAGCTTCCAGGGAGGGGAGCAGTACTTC.

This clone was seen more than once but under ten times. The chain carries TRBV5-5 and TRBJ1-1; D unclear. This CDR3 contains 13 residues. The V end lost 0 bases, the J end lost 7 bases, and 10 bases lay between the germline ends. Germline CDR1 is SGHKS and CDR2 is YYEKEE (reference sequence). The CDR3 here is CASSLAVNGEAFF. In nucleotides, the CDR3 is TGTGCCAGCAGCTTGGCCGTTAACGGTGAAGCTTTCTTT.

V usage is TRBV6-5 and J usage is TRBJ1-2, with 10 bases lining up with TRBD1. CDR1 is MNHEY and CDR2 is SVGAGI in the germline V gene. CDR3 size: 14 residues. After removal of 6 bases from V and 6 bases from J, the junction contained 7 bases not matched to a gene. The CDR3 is CASRRQGARDGYTF. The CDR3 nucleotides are TGTGCCAGCAGGCGACAGGGGGCCCGGGATGGCTACACCTTC.

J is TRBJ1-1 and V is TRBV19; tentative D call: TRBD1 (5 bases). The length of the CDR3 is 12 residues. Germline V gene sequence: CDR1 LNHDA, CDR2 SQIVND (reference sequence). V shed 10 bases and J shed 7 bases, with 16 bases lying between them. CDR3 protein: CATRQGRNEAFF. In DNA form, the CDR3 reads TGTGCCACGAGGCAGGGTAGGAATGAAGCTTTCTTT.

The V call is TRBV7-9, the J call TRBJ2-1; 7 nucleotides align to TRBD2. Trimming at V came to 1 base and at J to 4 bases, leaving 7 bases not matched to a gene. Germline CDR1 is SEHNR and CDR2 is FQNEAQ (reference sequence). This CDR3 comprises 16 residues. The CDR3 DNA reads TGTGCCAGCAGCTTAGTTCTACTAGCGAGATACAATGAGCAGTTCTTC. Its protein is CASSLVLLARYNEQFF. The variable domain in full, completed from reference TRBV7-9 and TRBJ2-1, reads DTGVSQNPRHKITKRGQNVTFRCDPISEHNRLYWYRQTLGQGPEFLTYFQNEAQLEKSRLLSDRFSAERPKGSFSTLEIQRTEQGDSAMYLCASSLVLLARYNEQFFGPGTRLTVL.

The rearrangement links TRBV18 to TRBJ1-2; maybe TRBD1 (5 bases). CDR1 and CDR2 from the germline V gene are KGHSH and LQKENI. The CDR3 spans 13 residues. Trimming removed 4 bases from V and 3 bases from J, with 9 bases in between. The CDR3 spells CASSLGTDYGYTF. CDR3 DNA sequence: TGTGCCAGCTCACTCGGGACTGACTATGGCTACACCTTC.

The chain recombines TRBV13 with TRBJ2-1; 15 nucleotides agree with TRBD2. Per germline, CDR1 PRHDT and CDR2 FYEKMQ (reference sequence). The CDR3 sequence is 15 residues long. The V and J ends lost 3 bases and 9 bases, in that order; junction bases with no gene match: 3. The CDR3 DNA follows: TGTGCCAGCAGCTTCGGACTAGCGGGGGGGCGTGAGCAGTTCTTC. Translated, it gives CASSFGLAGGREQFF. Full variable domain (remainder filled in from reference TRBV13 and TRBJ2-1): AAGVIQSPRHLIKEKRETATLKCYPIPRHDTVYWYQQGPGQDPQFLISFYEKMQSDKGSIPDRFSAQQFSDYHSELNMSSLELGDSALYFCASSFGLAGGREQFFGPGTRLTVL.

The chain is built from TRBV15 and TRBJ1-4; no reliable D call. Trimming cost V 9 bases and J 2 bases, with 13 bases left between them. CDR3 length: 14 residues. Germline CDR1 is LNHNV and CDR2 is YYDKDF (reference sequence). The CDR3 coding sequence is TGTGCCACGAGCCCTAGGATGACTAATGAAAAACTGTTTTTT. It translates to CATSPRMTNEKLFF.

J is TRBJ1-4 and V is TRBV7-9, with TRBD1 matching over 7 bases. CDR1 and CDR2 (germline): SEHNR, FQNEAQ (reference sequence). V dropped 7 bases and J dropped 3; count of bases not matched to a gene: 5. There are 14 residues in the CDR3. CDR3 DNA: TGTGCCAGCATCGAACAGGGGTCTAATGAAAAACTGTTTTTT. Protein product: CASIEQGSNEKLFF.

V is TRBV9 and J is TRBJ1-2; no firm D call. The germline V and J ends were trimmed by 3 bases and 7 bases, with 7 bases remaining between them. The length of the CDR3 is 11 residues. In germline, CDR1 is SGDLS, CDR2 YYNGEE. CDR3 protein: CASSGRAGYTF. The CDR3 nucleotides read TGTGCCAGCAGCGGGAGGGCTGGCTACACCTTC.

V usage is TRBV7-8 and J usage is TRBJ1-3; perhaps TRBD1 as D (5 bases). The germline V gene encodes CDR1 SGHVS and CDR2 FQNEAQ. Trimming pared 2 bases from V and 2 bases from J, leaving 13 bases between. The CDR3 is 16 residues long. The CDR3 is CASSLPSGGAGNTIYF. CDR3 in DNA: TGTGCCAGCAGCTTACCGAGCGGGGGGGCTGGAAACACCATATATTTT. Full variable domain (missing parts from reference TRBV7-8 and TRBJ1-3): GAGVSQSPRYKVAKRGQDVALRCDPISGHVSLFWYQQALGQGPEFLTYFQNEAQLDKSGLPSDRFFAERPEGSVSTLKIQRTQQEDSAVYLCASSLPSGGAGNTIYFGEGSWLTVV.

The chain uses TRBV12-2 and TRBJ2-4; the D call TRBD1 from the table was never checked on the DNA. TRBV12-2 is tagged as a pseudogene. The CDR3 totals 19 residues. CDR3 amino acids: CASRPRMHRGTVAKNIQYF. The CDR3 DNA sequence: TGTGCAAGTCGCCCTAGGATGCACAGGGGAACCGTAGCCAAAAACATTCAGTACTTC.